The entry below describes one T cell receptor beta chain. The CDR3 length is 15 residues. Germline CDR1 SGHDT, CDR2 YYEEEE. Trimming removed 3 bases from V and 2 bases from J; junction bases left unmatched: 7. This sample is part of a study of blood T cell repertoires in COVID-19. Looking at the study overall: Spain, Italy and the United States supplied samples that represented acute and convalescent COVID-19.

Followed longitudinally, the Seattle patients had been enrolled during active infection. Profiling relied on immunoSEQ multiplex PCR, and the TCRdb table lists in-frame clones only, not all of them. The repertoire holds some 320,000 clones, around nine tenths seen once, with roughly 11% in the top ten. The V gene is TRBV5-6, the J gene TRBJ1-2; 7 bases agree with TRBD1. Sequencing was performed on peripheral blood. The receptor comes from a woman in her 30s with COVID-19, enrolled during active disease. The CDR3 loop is CASSSLTGENYGYTF. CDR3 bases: TGTGCCAGCAGCTCCCTAACAGGGGAGAACTATGGCTACACCTTC.